The sample holds a few counts of the clone carrying this T cell receptor beta chain. Its antigen remains unidentified. The record originates from a study of vaccination effects on CD4 cells after COVID-19. Sequencing in the ViraFEST assay came after antigen-specific CD4+ T cells had been expanded with viral peptide pools, which were used to stimulate PBMC. It was after approximately 11 days of culture that CD4+ T cells were isolated. Participants received two doses of either the BNT162b2 or mRNA-1273 vaccine. V lost 6 bases, J lost 6 bases, and 4 bases stayed unmatched. The germline gives CDR1 SGHVS, CDR2 FNYEAQ. The CDR3 is 14 residues long. The protocol was immunoSEQ multiplex PCR, while the TCRdb copy is restricted to in-frame clones and leaves out a portion. The sample carries 10,000 to 15,000 clones, roughly 71% recorded once.

Here the sequenced sample was CD4+ T cells from PBMCs cultured with SARS-CoV-2 spike peptides, taken after COVID-19 vaccination. The rearrangement uses TRBV7-6 and TRBJ1-6; 8 bases are shared with TRBD1. The sequence was obtained from a human donor who received a COVID-19 vaccine. The CDR3 sequence: CASRPDRGNSPLHF. The CDR3 bases are TGTGCCAGCAGACCAGACAGGGGTAATTCACCCCTCCACTTT.